Each of the 32 T cell receptor beta chains below was sequenced from the same sample in a study of CXCR4 blockade with PD-1 therapy in pancreatic cancer. Produced via immunoSEQ multiplex PCR; TCRdb's table is partial and in-frame only. The table includes under 9,000 clones, roughly 50% detected once. Sequencing was done on a sample of tumor tissue. The receptor source for this set is a human donor with pancreatic ductal adenocarcinoma.

Relative to its sample, this clone is large (0.1 to 1%). Distinct nucleotide sequences in the sample also encode this CDR3. The rearrangement links TRBV19 to TRBJ2-7, with 7 bases that match TRBD2. The CDR3 extends over 13 amino acids. Germline CDR1 is LNHDA and CDR2 is SQIVND (reference sequence). V lost 3 bases and J lost 2; bases outside the gene matches: 1. The CDR3 sequence: CASSMGGAYEQYF. The CDR3 DNA sequence: TGTGCCAGTAGTATGGGAGGGGCCTACGAGCAGTACTTC.

This clone was recorded a few times. The chain couples TRBV7-7 to TRBJ2-1, with 11 bases matching TRBD2. With 5 bases clipped from V and 4 bases from J, the junction kept 7 bases outside the gene matches. The germline CDR1 and CDR2 sequences are SSHAT and FNYEAQ (reference sequence). This CDR3 spans 16 amino acids. In nucleotides, the CDR3 is TGTGCCAGCAGCCCGAAAGGGACTAGCGGTTACAATGAGCAGTTCTTC. Protein: CASSPKGTSGYNEQFF.

The gene calls are TRBV30 and TRBJ1-1; D is perhaps TRBD1 (6 bases). From germline, CDR1 is GTSNPN and CDR2 SVGIG (reference sequence). CDR3 size: 15 residues. V gave up 5 bases and J gave up 5 bases, with 21 bases separating them. CDR3 in amino acids: CAWPLPYRVVTEAFF. The CDR3 DNA sequence: TGTGCCTGGCCGCTCCCATACAGGGTGGTGACTGAAGCTTTCTTT.

The genes are TRBV25-1 and TRBJ2-1, with TRBD1 matching 9 bases. The V gene's germline CDR1 is MGHDK and CDR2 SYGVNS. The CDR3 runs 15 residues. V dropped 3 bases and J dropped 5; count of bases not matched to a gene: 5. This CDR3 reads CASSDPGQGHNEQFF. The CDR3 nucleotides are TGTGCCAGCAGTGATCCGGGACAGGGACACAATGAGCAGTTCTTC.

This clone was recorded a few times. The J gene is TRBJ1-5, the V gene TRBV7-6, with D unresolved. V lost 5 bases and J lost 6, with 14 bases in between. Germline values: CDR1 SGHVS, CDR2 FNYEAQ. The CDR3 runs 14 residues. CDR3 protein: CASSGYARVQPQHF. CDR3 DNA sequence: TGTGCCAGCAGCGGATACGCTAGGGTTCAGCCCCAGCATTTT.

The rearrangement links TRBV11-3 to TRBJ2-2; D gene ambiguous. Between the trimmed V and J ends, which lost 0 bases and 6 bases, there was a span of 11 bases. From germline, CDR1 is SGHNT and CDR2 YENEEA. The CDR3 is 15 amino acids. The CDR3 DNA sequence: TGTGCCAGCAGCTTAGAAGTGGGGATGGCCGGGGAGCTGTTTTTT. It is translated as CASSLEVGMAGELFF.

The rearrangement uses TRBV14 and TRBJ2-7; D is unresolved. CDR3 size: 16 residues. Germline CDR1 is SGHDN and CDR2 is FVKESK. V was cut by 0 bases and J by 0 bases, with 12 bases left in between. The CDR3 bases are TGTGCCAGCAGCCAAGATTTGGGTTCTAGCTCCTACGAGCAGTACTTC. This gives the protein CASSQDLGSSSYEQYF.

The chain links TRBV19 to TRBJ1-2; tentative D call: TRBD1 (6 bases). Germline CDR1 reads LNHDA; CDR2 reads SQIVND (reference sequence). The ends were cut back, 0 bases at V and 8 bases at J, with 10 bases in the middle. The CDR3 has 13 amino acids. The chain's CDR3 is CASSIDRGYGYTF. CDR3 DNA sequence: TGTGCCAGTAGTATAGACAGGGGTTACGGCTACACCTTC.

The V call is TRBV1, the J call TRBJ1-3; the listed D gene, TRBD1, was not tested against the DNA. TRBV1 is a pseudogene locus. The CDR3 is 17 amino acids. CDR3 sequence: CASSQGRPGQSGNTIYF. For the CDR3, the DNA is TGCGCCAGCAGCCAAGGTAGACCAGGTCAAAGTGGGAACACCATATATTTT.

The rearrangement uses TRBV5-1 and TRBJ2-1; no clear D. Germline lookup yields CDR1 SGHRS and CDR2 YFSETQ. The V gene lost 4 bases and the J gene lost 1 base, with 9 bases spanning the gap. The CDR3 has 14 residues. The CDR3 region is CASSGTASYNEQFF. CDR3 nucleotide sequence: TGCGCCAGCAGCGGAACAGCTTCCTACAATGAGCAGTTCTTC.

The CDR3 protein is CATSTGTGNGEQYF. The CDR3 DNA follows: TGTGCCACCAGCACCGGGACAGGGAATGGAGAGCAGTACTTC. V and J are TRBV15 and TRBJ2-7; 9 bases line up with TRBD1. The germline gives CDR1 LNHNV, CDR2 YYDKDF (reference sequence). The CDR3 sequence is 14 residues long. After removal of 4 bases from V and 7 bases from J, the junction contained 8 bases not matched to a gene. Based on the CDR3 plus reference TRBV15 and TRBJ2-7, the full variable domain is DAMVIQNPRYQVTQFGKPVTLSCSQTLNHNVMYWYQQKSSQAPKLLFHYYDKDFNNEADTPDNFQSRRPNTSFCFLDIRSPGLGDTAMYLCATSTGTGNGEQYFGPGTRLTVT.

The V call is TRBV18, the J call TRBJ1-3; D call uncertain. Trimming took off 3 bases at V and 0 bases at J, with 12 bases between the two ends. The CDR3 is made up of 16 amino acids. In germline, CDR1 is KGHSH, CDR2 LQKENI. The CDR3 nucleotides read TGTGCCAGCTCACCTTTGGATTCCAGCTCTGGAAACACCATATATTTT. This sequence encodes CASSPLDSSSGNTIYF.

The chain recombines TRBV19 with TRBJ1-6; TRBD1 is a possible D gene (6 bases). Trimming pared 6 bases from V and 6 bases from J, leaving 9 bases between. This CDR3 contains 13 residues. Germline V gives CDR1 LNHDA, CDR2 SQIVND (reference sequence). In DNA form, the CDR3 reads TGTGCCAGTAGACCAGGGGTTAATTCACCCCTCCACTTT. Protein: CASRPGVNSPLHF.

This clone appeared once. V and J are TRBV18 and TRBJ2-2; TRBD1 matches 7 bases. This CDR3 contains 15 residues. The V gene's germline CDR1 is KGHSH and CDR2 LQKENI. V was clipped by 2 bases and J by 4 bases; unmatched bases: 4. Here the CDR3 reads CASSPDRVSTGELFF. Here the CDR3 DNA reads TGTGCCAGCTCACCAGACAGGGTCAGCACCGGGGAGCTGTTTTTT.

This chain uses TRBV18 with TRBJ2-3; D tentatively fits TRBD1 or TRBD2 (5 bases each). Germline CDR1 is KGHSH and CDR2 is LQKENI. Trimming left V 2 bases short and J 4 bases short, with 19 bases between. This CDR3 is built from 17 residues. As DNA, the CDR3 is TGTGCCAGCTCACCATTCGCCGAGCGGACAACCGCAGATACGCAGTATTTT. Residues: CASSPFAERTTADTQYF.

The chain carries TRBV5-1 and TRBJ1-2; TRBD1 aligns across 7 bases. The CDR3 has 14 amino acids. CDR1 is SGHRS, CDR2 YFSETQ, per germline. The trim removed 4 bases at V and 2 bases at J, leaving 5 bases unmatched. This CDR3 reads CASSPDRLNYGYTF. The CDR3 DNA follows: TGCGCCAGCAGCCCGGACAGGCTAAACTATGGCTACACCTTC.

The chain combines TRBV28 with TRBJ1-4; TRBD1 aligns across 8 bases. V shed 5 bases, J shed 4 bases, and the junction held 3 bases outside the gene matches. This CDR3 has 14 residues. Germline V gene data show CDR1 as MDHEN and CDR2 as SYDVKM. The CDR3 loop is CASSVTGGNEKLFF. The CDR3 nucleotides are TGTGCCAGCAGTGTAACAGGGGGTAATGAAAAACTGTTTTTT.

The rearrangement joins TRBV30 to TRBJ2-1; 8 positions match TRBD2. Trimming removed 2 bases from V and 9 bases from J; junction bases left unmatched: 9. Germline-derived CDR1 and CDR2 are GTSNPN and SVGIG (reference sequence). This CDR3 has 14 residues. Here the CDR3 reads CAWSMNRGGSEQFF. The CDR3 nucleotides are TGTGCCTGGAGTATGAACCGGGGGGGCAGTGAGCAGTTCTTC. The full variable domain, completed using reference TRBV30 and TRBJ2-1, is SQTIHQWPATLVQPVGSPLSLECTVEGTSNPNLYWYRQAAGRGLQLLFYSVGIGQISSEVPQNLSASRPQDRQFILSSKKLLLSDSGFYLCAWSMNRGGSEQFFGPGTRLTVL.

The V and J genes are TRBV18 and TRBJ2-5; possibly TRBD1 for D (6 bases). The CDR3 is made up of 14 amino acids. Per the germline V gene, CDR1 is KGHSH and CDR2 is LQKENI. The V end lost 2 bases, the J end lost 2 bases, and 9 bases lay between the germline ends. Written as DNA, the CDR3 is TGTGCCAGCTCACCAACCAGGGGACAAGAGACCCAGTACTTC. This gives the protein CASSPTRGQETQYF.

CDR3 nucleotide sequence: TGCGCCAGCAGTCAAACCGGGACAGGGAAGACTAGCGGGGGGAACAATGAGCAGTTCTTC. Translated: CASSQTGTGKTSGGNNEQFF. This chain joins TRBV23-1 and TRBJ2-1, with TRBD2 matching over 13 bases. TRBV23-1 belongs to the ORF category, with a function that is uncertain. This CDR3 is 20 amino acids long. V gave up 2 bases and J gave up 5 bases; unmatched junction bases: 15.

The chain has TRBV15 and TRBJ2-7, with 7 bases that match TRBD1. The CDR3 has 16 residues. Germline assignment: CDR1 LNHNV and CDR2 YYDKDF (reference sequence). The V segment lost 0 bases and the J segment 1 base; nucleotides outside the gene matches: 6. DNA for the CDR3: TGTGCCACCAGCAGAGATGGGGACAGCCTATCCTACGAGCAGTACTTC. Residues: CATSRDGDSLSYEQYF.

The chain employs TRBV28 and TRBJ2-3; TRBD2 agrees at 13 bases. After removal of 5 bases from V and 6 bases from J, the junction contained 8 bases not matched to a gene. The length of the CDR3 is 16 residues. CDR1 is MDHEN and CDR2 is SYDVKM in the germline V gene. The CDR3 DNA reads as TGTGCCAGCAGTGTGACCGGGACTAGCGGGGTGGATACGCAGTATTTT. It translates to CASSVTGTSGVDTQYF. The full variable domain, in which reference TRBV28 and TRBJ2-3 provide the parts outside the CDR3, is DVKVTQSSRYLVKRTGEKVFLECVQDMDHENMFWYRQDPGLGLRLIYFSYDVKMKEKGDIPEGYSVSREKKERFSLILESASTNQTSMYLCASSVTGTSGVDTQYFGPGTRLTVL.

This clone came up a few times. This chain uses TRBV7-6 with TRBJ2-7, with no clear D. The CDR3 has 14 residues. Germline V CDR1 and CDR2: SGHVS, FNYEAQ. V lost 5 bases and J 2 bases, leaving 13 bases between the germline ends. CDR3 in amino acids: CASSLMVGPYEQYF. As DNA, the CDR3 is TGTGCCAGCAGCCTAATGGTGGGTCCCTACGAGCAGTACTTC.

This clone was counted once. The rearrangement links TRBV18 to TRBJ1-6; D is unresolved. There are 13 residues in the CDR3. V was clipped by 2 bases and J by 4 bases, with 3 bases between them. The germline V gene encodes CDR1 KGHSH and CDR2 LQKENI. DNA of the CDR3: TGTGCCAGCTCACCAAATTATAATTCACCCCTCCACTTT. Its translation is CASSPNYNSPLHF.

This clone has just one count. The rearrangement uses TRBV30 and TRBJ1-2; a possible D gene is TRBD1 (6 bases). Trimming pared 5 bases from V and 5 bases from J, leaving 12 bases between. This CDR3 is 12 amino acids long. The germline V gene has CDR1 GTSNPN and CDR2 SVGIG (reference sequence). The CDR3 DNA reads as TGTGCCTGGGCCACTACAGGGTATGGCTACACCTTC. It codes for CAWATTGYGYTF.

This clone was seen a handful of times. The chain links TRBV27 to TRBJ1-1, with unresolved D. CDR3 length: 13 residues. Germline CDR1 MNHEY, CDR2 SMNVEV (reference sequence). The V end was cut by 6 bases, the J end by 5 bases, with 13 bases between. The CDR3, as DNA: TGTGCCAGCAGGGTGACCCTGGGGACTGAAGCTTTCTTT. It codes for CASRVTLGTEAFF.

The chain recombines TRBV4-1 with TRBJ1-4, with no clear D. CDR3 length: 15 residues. With 0 bases removed from V and 0 bases from J, the gap between germline ends came to 5 bases. Germline values: CDR1 MGHRA, CDR2 YSYEKL. CDR3 sequence: CASSQEIATNEKLFF. CDR3 nucleotide sequence: TGCGCCAGCAGCCAAGAAATAGCAACTAATGAAAAACTGTTTTTT.

The V gene is TRBV30, the J gene TRBJ2-3, with TRBD2 matching 7 bases. Germline V gene lookup returns CDR1 GTSNPN and CDR2 SVGIG (reference sequence). Unmatched junction bases numbered 7, after V lost 0 bases and J lost 1 base. The CDR3 extends over 16 amino acids. CDR3 sequence reads: CAWSVHSGRGTDTQYF. CDR3 in DNA: TGTGCCTGGAGTGTACATTCAGGGAGGGGCACAGATACGCAGTATTTT.

This clone was detected once. The chain carries TRBV28 and TRBJ1-2; perhaps TRBD1 as D (5 bases). Trimming took off 5 bases at V and 8 bases at J, with 15 bases between the two ends. The germline CDR1 and CDR2 sequences are MDHEN and SYDVKM. The CDR3 runs to 13 residues. The CDR3 is CASSSSGGNGYTF. The CDR3 bases are TGTGCCAGCAGTAGTTCCGGGGGTAACGGCTACACCTTC.

V is TRBV4-1 and J is TRBJ2-7; a possible D gene is TRBD2 (5 bases). V dropped 0 bases and J dropped 2 bases, with 11 bases sitting between them. CDR1 is MGHRA, CDR2 YSYEKL, per germline. The CDR3 length is 15 residues. The CDR3 region has the DNA TGCGCCAGCAGCCAAGAAATCCAGACTACCTACGAGCAGTACTTC. Encoded protein: CASSQEIQTTYEQYF.

The chain carries TRBV6-7 and TRBJ2-5; D is unresolved. TRBV6-7 is reported as an ORF; its role is uncertain. Trimming shortened V by 5 bases and J by 5 bases, and 9 bases separated the two germline ends. The CDR3 sequence is 12 residues long. CDR3 sequence (DNA): TGTGCCAGCAGTGACGCTTTGGAGACCCAGTACTTC. Amino acids: CASSDALETQYF.

The V call is TRBV5-1, the J call TRBJ2-3, with TRBD1 as a possible D gene (6 bases). This CDR3 has 15 residues. V lost 2 bases and J lost 6, with 16 bases in between. Germline loops: CDR1 SGHRS, CDR2 YFSETQ. CDR3 amino acids: CASSLTGNDRDTQYF. In DNA, the CDR3 is TGCGCCAGCAGCTTAACAGGGAACGATAGGGATACGCAGTATTTT.